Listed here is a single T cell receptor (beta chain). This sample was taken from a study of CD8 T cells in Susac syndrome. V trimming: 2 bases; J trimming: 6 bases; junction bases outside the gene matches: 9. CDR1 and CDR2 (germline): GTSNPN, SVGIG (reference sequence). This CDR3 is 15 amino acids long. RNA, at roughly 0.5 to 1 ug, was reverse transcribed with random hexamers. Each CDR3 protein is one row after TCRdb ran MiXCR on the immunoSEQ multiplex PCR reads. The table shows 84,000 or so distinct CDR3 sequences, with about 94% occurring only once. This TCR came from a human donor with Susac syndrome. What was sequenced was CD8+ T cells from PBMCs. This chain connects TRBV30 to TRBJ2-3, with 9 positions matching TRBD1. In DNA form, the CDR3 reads TGTGCCTGGAGTTCCGGGACAGGGCCTTCGGATACGCAGTATTTT. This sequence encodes CAWSSGTGPSDTQYF.